Sequencing of this T cell receptor (beta chain) was carried out in a study of T cells after yellow fever vaccination. About the research overall: Low-cell-number fractions were prepared with SMART-Seq v4 Ultra Low Input. The study's findings and limits: The study re-detected most primary-vaccination clones after the booster (96% CD4, roughly 85% CD8). FACS-sorted repertoires might harbor abundant contaminating clonotypes from the bulk population.

This clonotype was seen more than once but under ten times. Its antigen is currently unknown. Germline V lookup: CDR1 SGHTA, CDR2 FQGNSA. The CDR3 is made up of 15 amino acids. V was trimmed by 3 bases and J by 1 base, leaving 9 bases between them. A single record per CDR3 protein comes from TCRdb applying MiXCR to the 5' RACE reads. Among about 630,000 distinct CDR3 sequences listed, approximately 13% were seen once. This chain links TRBV7-2 with TRBJ2-2; D gene uncertain. The clonotype comes from a young man who received the YFV17D yellow fever vaccine. This material consisted of PBMCs, taken on the day of the yellow fever booster vaccination. CDR3 protein: CASSFRVGNTGELFF. CDR3 DNA sequence: TGTGCCAGCAGCTTCCGCGTGGGGAACACCGGGGAGCTGTTTTTT.